The 20 T cell receptor beta chains below all came from one sample that was sequenced in a study of long-term antiretroviral therapy in people with HIV (dated by TCRdb to 2022 to 2024). Sequencing of the TRB variable region was done with the immunoSEQ hsTCRB v3.0 assay at survey level resolution. TCRdb holds this immuneACCESS table with in-frame rearrangements only. Some clones are missing; in checked studies, unresolved V genes explain under half, and the rest has no known cause. The table for this sample lists around 30,000 clones; nearly 95% of them were counted only once. In total, the top ten clones hold about a tenth of the sample. Sequenced here: unsorted PBMCs, sampled 6.2 years after starting antiretroviral therapy. All receptors derive from a man in his forties with HIV.

V gene TRBV2 combines with J gene TRBJ1-5; D may be TRBD1 (6 bases). With 6 bases removed from V and 3 bases from J, the gap between germline ends came to 9 bases. In germline, CDR1 is SNHLY, CDR2 FYNNEI. The CDR3 is 13 residues long. The CDR3 DNA follows: TGTGCCAGCAGAGGACAGCACAATCAGCCCCAGCATTTT. As protein: CASRGQHNQPQHF.

This sequence joins TRBV2 and TRBJ2-3; possibly TRBD1 or TRBD2 for D (6 bases each). Trimming removed 4 bases from V and 2 bases from J, with 16 bases in between. The germline V gene encodes CDR1 SNHLY and CDR2 FYNNEI. CDR3 length: 16 residues. For the CDR3, the DNA is TGTGCCAGCAGTGCGGGGGTTGGGGGCCACACAGATACGCAGTATTTT. It specifies CASSAGVGGHTDTQYF.

The gene calls are TRBV27 and TRBJ2-1; tentative D call: TRBD1 (5 bases). The V and J ends lost 3 bases and 4 bases respectively, with 13 bases between them. CDR3 length: 15 amino acids. Germline V gene sequence: CDR1 MNHEY, CDR2 SMNVEV (reference sequence). DNA for the CDR3: TGTGCCAGCAGTTTGACAGTAACATCGTACAATGAGCAGTTCTTC. This encodes CASSLTVTSYNEQFF.

The chain combines TRBV27 with TRBJ1-4, with D hard to call. V lost 4 bases to trimming and J lost 10 bases, with 13 bases between them. Germline CDR1 and CDR2: MNHEY and SMNVEV (reference sequence). The CDR3 runs to 13 residues. In nucleotides, the CDR3 is TGTGCCAGCAGTTCGACCGATGCCGGAAAACTGTTTTTT. Its protein is CASSSTDAGKLFF. Complete variable domain (other parts from reference TRBV27 and TRBJ1-4): EAQVTQNPRYLITVTGKKLTVTCSQNMNHEYMSWYRQDPGLGLRQIYYSMNVEVTDKGDVPEGYKVSRKEKRNFPLILESPSPNQTSLYFCASSSTDAGKLFFGSGTQLSVL.

V usage is TRBV11-2 and J usage is TRBJ2-7; 11 nucleotides line up with TRBD1. The CDR3 has 15 amino acids. Germline CDR1 reads SGHAT; CDR2 reads FQNNGV. J was trimmed by 6 bases and V by 2 bases; bases with no gene match: 6. This CDR3 is CASSLRGQGVLEQYF. The CDR3, as DNA: TGTGCCAGCAGCTTAAGGGGACAGGGGGTTCTCGAGCAGTACTTC.

The rearrangement joins TRBV18 to TRBJ1-2, with 9 bases identical to TRBD1. The V segment lost 3 bases and the J segment 8 bases; nucleotides outside the gene matches: 7. Germline values: CDR1 KGHSH, CDR2 LQKENI. This CDR3 comprises 14 residues. CDR3 amino acids: CASSPGTGQAGYTF. For the CDR3, the DNA is TGTGCCAGCTCACCCGGGACAGGGCAAGCAGGCTACACCTTC.

The chain couples TRBV4-3 to TRBJ2-7; D is ambiguous. The V end was cut by 0 bases, the J end by 0 bases, with 6 bases between. The CDR3 consists of 14 residues. Germline CDR1 is LGHNA and CDR2 is YSLEER. CDR3 sequence: CASSQEGTSYEQYF. CDR3 nucleotides: TGCGCCAGCAGCCAAGAGGGTACCTCCTACGAGCAGTACTTC.

This clone was detected only once. The chain carries TRBV10-2 and TRBJ1-2; D gene ambiguous. This CDR3 region has 11 residues. Deletions cut 2 bases from V and 4 bases from J, with 2 bases between. Per germline, CDR1 WSHSY and CDR2 SAAADI. CDR3: CASSEAYGYTF. CDR3 sequence (DNA): TGCGCCAGCAGTGAGGCCTATGGCTACACCTTC.

This clone was detected once. The chain has TRBV13 and TRBJ2-7; tentative D call: TRBD1 (6 bases). The CDR3 is 14 residues long. CDR1 is PRHDT and CDR2 is FYEKMQ in the germline V gene (reference sequence). Trimming removed 2 bases from V and 7 bases from J, with 15 bases in between. CDR3 DNA: TGTGCCAGCAGCTTAATACAGGGATCGGGTGAGCAGTACTTC. It encodes CASSLIQGSGEQYF.

This clone was recorded only once. The V and J genes are TRBV29-1 and TRBJ2-5; TRBD2 matches at 10 bases. Germline CDR1 is SQVTM and CDR2 is ANQGSEA. Trimming cost V 7 bases and J 5 bases; bases outside gene matches: 7. The CDR3 length is 13 residues. This CDR3 is CSGDLAGGETQYF. CDR3 nucleotide sequence: TGCAGCGGGGATTTAGCGGGGGGTGAGACCCAGTACTTC. Complete variable domain (other parts from reference TRBV29-1 and TRBJ2-5): SAVISQKPSRDICQRGTSLTIQCQVDSQVTMMFWYRQQPGQSLTLIATANQGSEATYESGFVIDKFPISRPNLTFSTLTVSNMSPEDSSIYLCSGDLAGGETQYFGPGTRLLVL.

The chain is built from TRBV18 and TRBJ2-7; 7 bases are shared with TRBD1. Germline assignment: CDR1 KGHSH and CDR2 LQKENI. With V trimmed by 0 bases and J by 3 bases, 2 bases remained unmatched. The CDR3 covers 14 residues. The chain's CDR3 is CASSPPPGGYEQYF. The CDR3 bases are TGTGCCAGCTCACCACCCCCAGGGGGCTACGAGCAGTACTTC.

The chain employs TRBV6-5 and TRBJ1-1; D gene ambiguous. The germline CDR1 and CDR2 sequences are MNHEY and SVGAGI. The CDR3 spans 12 residues. V lost 5 bases and J 10 bases, leaving 14 bases between the germline ends. The chain's CDR3 is CASSEDPSAAFF. The CDR3 bases are TGTGCCAGCAGTGAAGATCCGTCAGCAGCTTTCTTT.

The J gene is TRBJ2-3, the V gene TRBV7-6, with 8 bases lining up with TRBD2. This CDR3 has 22 amino acids. V lost 3 bases and J lost 4; bases outside the gene matches: 27. In germline, CDR1 is SGHVS, CDR2 FNYEAQ. CDR3 nucleotide sequence: TGTGCCAGCAGCTTCCCCGCCGCGCAGGAGTCGACTAGCGCCCGCTCCCCAGATACGCAGTATTTT. It is translated as CASSFPAAQESTSARSPDTQYF.

V and J are TRBV19 and TRBJ1-4; a possible D gene is TRBD1 (5 bases). With 3 bases removed from V and 0 bases from J, the gap between germline ends came to 11 bases. This CDR3 contains 16 residues. From germline, CDR1 is LNHDA and CDR2 SQIVND (reference sequence). CDR3 amino acids: CASSIWGVATNEKLFF. CDR3 DNA: TGTGCCAGTAGTATTTGGGGCGTTGCAACTAATGAAAAACTGTTTTTT. The whole variable domain, filled in from reference TRBV19 and TRBJ1-4, reads DGGITQSPKYLFRKEGQNVTLSCEQNLNHDAMYWYRQDPGQGLRLIYYSQIVNDFQKGDIAEGYSVSREKKESFPLTVTSAQKNPTAFYLCASSIWGVATNEKLFFGSGTQLSVL.

The chain has TRBV7-6 and TRBJ1-1; D not certain. There are 12 residues in the CDR3. CDR1 is SGHVS and CDR2 is FNYEAQ in the germline V gene. Trimming shortened V by 1 base and J by 11 bases, and 11 bases separated the two germline ends. CDR3 region: CASSLDSIEAFF. CDR3 DNA sequence: TGTGCCAGCAGCTTAGACTCAATTGAGGCTTTCTTT.

The V and J genes are TRBV9 and TRBJ1-6; weak D call: TRBD1 (6 bases). The germline V and J ends were trimmed by 4 bases and 13 bases, with 12 bases remaining between them. This CDR3 has 12 amino acids. The V gene's germline CDR1 is SGDLS and CDR2 YYNGEE. This chain's CDR3 is CASSTNREPLHF. CDR3 nucleotide sequence: TGTGCCAGCAGCACAAACAGGGAGCCCCTCCACTTT.

This chain connects TRBV5-1 to TRBJ1-3; TRBD1 is a possible D gene (5 bases). The CDR3 is made up of 14 amino acids. The germline V gene has CDR1 SGHRS and CDR2 YFSETQ. Trimming removed 8 bases at V and 0 bases at J, with 12 bases between. CDR3 in amino acids: CARGGRDSGNTIYF. The CDR3 DNA reads TGCGCCAGGGGGGGGAGAGACTCTGGAAACACCATATATTTT.

The V and J genes are TRBV28 and TRBJ1-2, with D possibly being TRBD1 (5 bases). The CDR3 has 13 residues. The germline V gene encodes CDR1 MDHEN and CDR2 SYDVKM. Trimming pared 6 bases from V and 8 bases from J, leaving 16 bases between. The CDR3 coding sequence is TGTGCCAGCAGACCCGGGGGGGTCCAGGGCTACACCTTC. This encodes CASRPGGVQGYTF.

The V gene is TRBV5-1, the J gene TRBJ2-3; D not resolved. The CDR3 runs to 15 residues. V was clipped by 0 bases and J by 2 bases, with 10 bases between them. The germline V gene encodes CDR1 SGHRS and CDR2 YFSETQ. The CDR3 here is CASSLGGGPTDTQYF. The CDR3 nucleotides are TGCGCCAGCAGCTTGGGTGGCGGTCCCACAGATACGCAGTATTTT.

The chain recombines TRBV7-9 with TRBJ1-1; D is perhaps TRBD1 (5 bases). Germline-derived CDR1 and CDR2 are SEHNR and FQNEAQ (reference sequence). V was shortened by 5 bases and J by 2 bases, with 12 bases between the two germline ends. The CDR3 runs to 14 residues. CDR3 region: CASSVRDGNTEAFF. In DNA, the CDR3 is TGTGCCAGCAGCGTCCGGGACGGAAACACTGAAGCTTTCTTT.